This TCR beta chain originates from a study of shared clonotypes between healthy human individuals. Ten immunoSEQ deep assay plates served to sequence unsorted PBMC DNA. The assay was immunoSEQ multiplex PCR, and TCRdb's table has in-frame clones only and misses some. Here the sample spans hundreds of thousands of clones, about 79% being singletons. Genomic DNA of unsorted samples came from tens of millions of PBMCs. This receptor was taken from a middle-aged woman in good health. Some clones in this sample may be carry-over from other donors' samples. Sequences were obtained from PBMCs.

DNA for the CDR3: TGCAGCGTTGAAGATGATGGGGGGGCCGATCAGTTCTTC. Amino acid sequence: CSVEDDGGADQFF. This sequence joins TRBV29-1 and TRBJ2-1; D might be TRBD2 (7 bases). The CDR3 covers 13 residues. Germline V gene data show CDR1 as SQVTM and CDR2 as ANQGSEA. V was cut by 0 bases and J by 13 bases, with 16 bases left in between.